The clone carrying this T cell receptor (beta chain) was observed a handful of times. The antigen remains undetermined. This record belongs to a study of shared clonotypes between healthy human individuals. The method was immunoSEQ multiplex PCR; TCRdb's version includes in-frame clones alone and lacks a portion of them. Of around 340,000 clones listed, less than 85% are singletons. Study observations and caveats: Naive CD4 clonotype sharing across several donors was 4% to 5.5%. Non-shared clonotypes showed lower generation probabilities than clonotypes common to all four donors.

Recent vaccinations or acute infections were absent in the healthy HIV-negative adult donors. Subsets obtained from CD4+ cells comprised CD45RA+ naive and CD45RA-negative memory cells. Germline loops: CDR1 SGHKS, CDR2 YYEKEE (reference sequence). Trimming removed 2 bases from V and 0 bases from J, with 12 bases in between. The CDR3 consists of 16 residues. This sequence originates from a man aged 25 to 40 in good health. The rearrangement links TRBV5-5 to TRBJ1-3; no firm D call. The sequencing input was memory CD4+ T cells sorted from blood. Indicated subset: CD45RA-negative fraction. The CDR3 region is CASSFADTSSGNTIYF. The CDR3 DNA is TGTGCCAGCAGCTTCGCAGATACGAGCTCTGGAAACACCATATATTTT.